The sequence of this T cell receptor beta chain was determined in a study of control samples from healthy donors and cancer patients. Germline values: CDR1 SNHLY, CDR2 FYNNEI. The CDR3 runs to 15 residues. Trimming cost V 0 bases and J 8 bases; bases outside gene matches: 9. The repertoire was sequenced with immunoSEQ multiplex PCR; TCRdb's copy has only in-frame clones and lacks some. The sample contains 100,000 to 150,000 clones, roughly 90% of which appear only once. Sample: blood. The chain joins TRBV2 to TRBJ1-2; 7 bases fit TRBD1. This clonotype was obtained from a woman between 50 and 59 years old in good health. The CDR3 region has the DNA TGTGCCAGCAGTGAAGCGCAGGGGGTTATAGGGGGCTACACCTTC. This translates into CASSEAQGVIGGYTF.